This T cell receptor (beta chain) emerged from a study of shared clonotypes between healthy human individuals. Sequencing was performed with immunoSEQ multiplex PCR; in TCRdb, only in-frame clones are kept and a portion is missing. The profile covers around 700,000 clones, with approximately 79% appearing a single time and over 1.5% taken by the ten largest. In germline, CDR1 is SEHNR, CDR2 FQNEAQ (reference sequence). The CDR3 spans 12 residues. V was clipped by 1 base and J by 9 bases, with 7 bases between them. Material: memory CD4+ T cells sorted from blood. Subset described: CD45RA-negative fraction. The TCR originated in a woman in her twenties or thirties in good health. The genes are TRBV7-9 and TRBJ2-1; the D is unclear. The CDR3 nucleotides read TGTGCCAGCAGCTTAGGCTCCACTGAGCAGTTCTTC. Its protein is CASSLGSTEQFF.